Below are 10 T cell receptor beta chains sequenced from a single sample in a study of T cell responses to AZD1222 COVID-19 vaccine. Assay used: immunoSEQ multiplex PCR; TCRdb lists only in-frame clones, some missing. The sample comprises tens of thousands of clones, 87% of which are singletons, and around 3.9% rests with the top ten. The material sequenced was peripheral blood, taken on day 0 of AZD1222 vaccination. Source of these receptors: an adult in good health.

This chain connects TRBV4-2 to TRBJ1-6, with TRBD1 matching over 7 bases. Per the germline V gene, CDR1 is LGHNA and CDR2 is YNFKEQ. Unmatched junction bases numbered 6, after V lost 2 bases and J lost 5 bases. CDR3 length: 16 amino acids. DNA of the CDR3: TGTGCCAGCAGCCAAAACACAGGGGCCGATAATTCACCCCTCCACTTT. Protein sequence: CASSQNTGADNSPLHF.

The J gene is TRBJ1-1, the V gene TRBV5-1; D gene ambiguous. CDR1 and CDR2 (germline): SGHRS, YFSETQ. V gave up 2 bases and J gave up 4 bases, with 15 bases separating them. The CDR3 runs 15 residues. In DNA, the CDR3 is TGCGCCAGCAGCTTTTCGAACTCCGGGCCCACTGAAGCTTTCTTT. It is translated as CASSFSNSGPTEAFF.

The chain combines TRBV3-1 (or the pseudogene TRBV3-2) with TRBJ2-1; 7 bases agree with TRBD1. Germline V gene sequence: CDR1 LGHDT, CDR2 YNNKEL (reference sequence). V trimming: 4 bases; J trimming: 7 bases; junction bases outside the gene matches: 4. This CDR3 region has 13 residues. CDR3 sequence (DNA): TGTGCCAGCAGCCGGGACAGTCGAAATGAGCAGTTCTTC. It specifies CASSRDSRNEQFF.

This chain connects TRBV28 to TRBJ1-2; TRBD1 matches 7 bases. This CDR3 region has 13 residues. Trimming at V came to 5 bases and at J to 5 bases, leaving 5 bases not matched to a gene. CDR1 is MDHEN, CDR2 SYDVKM, per germline. The CDR3 sequence is CASSQDRAYGYTF. As DNA, the CDR3 is TGTGCCAGCAGTCAAGACAGGGCGTATGGCTACACCTTC.

CDR3 residues: CASSLAWEQANTGELFF. The DNA of the CDR3 is TGTGCCAGCAGTTTAGCCTGGGAACAAGCGAACACCGGGGAGCTGTTTTTT. The chain employs TRBV28 and TRBJ2-2; D unclear. Germline V CDR1 and CDR2: MDHEN, SYDVKM. V lost 2 bases, J lost 0 bases, and 13 bases lay in between. This CDR3 comprises 17 residues.

This clone was counted a single time. The chain joins TRBV5-1 to TRBJ2-7; either TRBD1 or TRBD2 may supply D (5 bases each). Looked up from germline, CDR1 is SGHRS and CDR2 is YFSETQ. Trimming cost V 4 bases and J 6 bases, with 20 bases left between them. This CDR3 comprises 15 residues. The CDR3 nucleotides read TGCGCCAGCAGCCCCGGGGACCCTACGTCCGGCGAGCAGTACTTC. This encodes CASSPGDPTSGEQYF.

The chain links TRBV7-3 to TRBJ2-3; either TRBD1 or TRBD2 may supply D (5 bases each). Germline V gene lookup returns CDR1 SGHTA and CDR2 FQGTGA. The CDR3 totals 15 residues. V was shortened by 6 bases and J by 0 bases, with 13 bases between the two germline ends. In DNA, the CDR3 is TGTGCCAGCAGTACCGGGACGCTCAGCACAGATACGCAGTATTTT. Translation: CASSTGTLSTDTQYF.

The gene calls are TRBV29-1 and TRBJ1-3, with a weak D call TRBD1 (5 bases). The CDR3 loop spans 14 amino acids. Trimming took off 6 bases at V and 0 bases at J, with 12 bases between the two ends. The V gene's germline CDR1 is SQVTM and CDR2 ANQGSEA. CDR3 sequence: CSVVRGVSGNTIYF. The CDR3 bases are TGCAGCGTCGTGAGGGGAGTCTCTGGAAACACCATATATTTT.

This chain joins TRBV9 and TRBJ2-3; D gene uncertain. Between the trimmed V and J ends, which lost 0 bases and 4 bases, there was a span of 12 bases. Germline CDR1 SGDLS, CDR2 YYNGEE. This CDR3 has 15 residues. The CDR3 protein is CASSVVGLLADTQYF. The CDR3 coding sequence is TGTGCCAGCAGCGTAGTGGGATTGCTGGCAGATACGCAGTATTTT.

CDR3 residues: CASSIPGSYEAFF. Written as DNA, the CDR3 is TGTGCCAGTAGTATCCCGGGGTCCTATGAAGCTTTCTTT. This chain connects TRBV19 to TRBJ1-1, with D hard to call. V lost 3 bases and J 7 bases, leaving 12 bases between the germline ends. Germline CDR1 is LNHDA and CDR2 is SQIVND (reference sequence). This CDR3 spans 13 amino acids.